One sample yielded the 12 T cell receptor beta chains listed below, sequenced in a study of T-cell reconstitution after alpha-beta-depleted transplantation in children. A TCRbeta library incorporating unique molecular identifiers was prepared. Each CDR3 protein is one row after TCRdb ran MiXCR on the PCR reads. The sample lists 250,000 or so distinct CDR3 sequences, around 25% occurring once. The specimen was PBMCs, mostly from graft donor cells, collected 360 days after TCRalphabeta/CD19-depleted stem cell transplant. These receptors came from a female patient younger than 10 who had a stem cell transplant for congenital amegakaryocytic thrombocytopenia, so the T cells may come from the graft donor.

The chain has TRBV3-1 and TRBJ1-4, with D possibly TRBD1 on 6 matching bases. The CDR3 is 16 residues long. Germline CDR1 is LGHDT and CDR2 is YNNKEL (reference sequence). V was pared by 3 bases and J by 2 bases, with 13 bases between. The CDR3 protein is CASSHSWGATNEKLFF. CDR3 nucleotides: TGTGCCAGCAGCCACTCGTGGGGGGCGACTAATGAAAAACTGTTTTTT.

This clonotype occurred many times. This chain connects TRBV7-8 to TRBJ1-2; D ambiguous. Germline loops: CDR1 SGHVS, CDR2 FQNEAQ. Trimming took off 1 base at V and 2 bases at J, with 5 bases between the two ends. The CDR3 has 13 residues. The CDR3 sequence: CASSLVRNYGYTF. The DNA for the CDR3 is TGTGCCAGCAGCTTAGTAAGGAACTATGGCTACACCTTC.

This clonotype was detected a few times. This chain connects TRBV4-1 to TRBJ1-6; D may be TRBD1 (5 bases). CDR3 length: 16 amino acids. V was pared by 0 bases and J by 1 base, with 7 bases between. Per the germline V gene, CDR1 is MGHRA and CDR2 is YSYEKL. The chain's CDR3 is CASSQDRGSYNSPLHF. CDR3 sequence (DNA): TGCGCCAGCAGCCAAGATAGGGGTTCCTATAATTCACCCCTCCACTTT.

The rearrangement links TRBV10-3 to TRBJ2-3, with a tentative D call TRBD1 (6 bases). V dropped 3 bases and J dropped 3 bases, with 10 bases sitting between them. The CDR3 consists of 14 residues. Germline V gene data show CDR1 as ENHRY and CDR2 as SYGVKD. CDR3 DNA: TGTGCCATCAGTGACAGGGGAAAGACAGATACGCAGTATTTT. This translates into CAISDRGKTDTQYF.

The table lists this clonotype with a count of one. CDR3 residues: CASSLLGQGPDEQYF. DNA for the CDR3: TGCGCCAGCAGCTTGTTAGGACAGGGGCCCGACGAGCAGTACTTC. V is TRBV5-1 and J is TRBJ2-7; TRBD1 matches 9 bases. V shed 1 base and J 5 bases; nucleotides not matched to a gene: 7. Germline lookup yields CDR1 SGHRS and CDR2 YFSETQ. CDR3 length: 15 amino acids.

V is TRBV5-1 and J is TRBJ2-7; no firm D call. Trimming stripped 2 bases from V and 1 base from J, with 16 bases between. The CDR3 sequence is 16 residues long. Germline loops: CDR1 SGHRS, CDR2 YFSETQ. CDR3 region: CASSFNLEITSYEQYF. The DNA for the CDR3 is TGCGCCAGCAGCTTCAACCTCGAAATCACTTCCTACGAGCAGTACTTC.

This clonotype was picked up a small number of times. The CDR3 here is CSLQGPGNTIYF. DNA for the CDR3: TGCAGCTTACAGGGGCCTGGAAACACCATATATTTT. V is TRBV20-1 and J is TRBJ1-3; 7 bases line up with TRBD1. Germline loops: CDR1 DFQATT, CDR2 SNEGSKA (reference sequence). The length of the CDR3 is 12 residues.

The J gene is TRBJ1-6, the V gene TRBV14, with D uncertain. Germline-derived CDR1 and CDR2 are SGHDN and FVKESK. The CDR3 totals 11 residues. Trimming pared 7 bases from V and 13 bases from J, leaving 11 bases between. DNA for the CDR3: TGTGCCAGCACCGGGGTCGGGCCCCTCCACTTT. It is translated as CASTGVGPLHF.

This clonotype turned up a few times. This chain connects TRBV5-6 to TRBJ2-3; a possible D gene is TRBD1 (5 bases). Trimming pared 1 base from V and 6 bases from J, leaving 9 bases between. The CDR3 spans 13 residues. Germline V gives CDR1 SGHDT, CDR2 YYEEEE. CDR3 protein: CASSLYQGDTQYF. Written as DNA, the CDR3 is TGTGCCAGCAGCTTGTACCAGGGCGATACGCAGTATTTT.

This clonotype has a handful of counts. The chain has TRBV20-1 and TRBJ2-5; D might be TRBD1 (6 bases). Germline V gene sequence: CDR1 DFQATT, CDR2 SNEGSKA (reference sequence). Trimming shortened V by 0 bases and J by 1 base, and 12 bases separated the two germline ends. This CDR3 is 15 amino acids long. CDR3: CSARDLPRGQETQYF. In DNA form, the CDR3 reads TGCAGTGCTAGAGATCTTCCCAGGGGCCAAGAGACCCAGTACTTC.

This chain's CDR3 is CASSYSIGDNEQFF. The CDR3 region has the DNA TGTGCCAGCAGTTACTCGATCGGGGACAATGAGCAGTTCTTC. The chain joins TRBV6-5 to TRBJ2-1; maybe TRBD2 (5 bases). Trimming took off 0 bases at V and 5 bases at J, with 8 bases between the two ends. CDR3 size: 14 residues. Germline V gene sequence: CDR1 MNHEY, CDR2 SVGAGI.

A note on this clonotype: One end of the junction fails to match germline, which may point to a read error. This chain joins TRBV5-1 and TRBJ2-2; 11 nucleotides line up with TRBD2. Germline V gene sequence: CDR1 SGHRS, CDR2 YFSETQ. The CDR3 has 16 amino acids. CDR3 DNA sequence: TGCGCCAGCAGCCCCCGACTAGCGGGATTCACCGGGGAGCCGGTTTTT. Translating it yields CASSPRLAGFTGEPVF. Combining the CDR3 with reference TRBV5-1 and TRBJ2-2 gives the whole variable domain KAGVTQTPRYLIKTRGQQVTLSCSPISGHRSVSWYQQTPGQGLQFLFEYFSETQRNKGNFPGRFSGRQFSNSRSEMNVSTLELGDSALYLCASSPRLAGFTGEPVFGEGSRLTVL.